One sample yielded the 11 T cell receptor beta chains listed below, sequenced in a study of cytomegalovirus exposure and HLA in healthy donors. PCR used 60 Vbeta primers and 13 Jbeta primers. Some clones are missing from TCRdb's copy, which holds only in-frame ones; the method was immunoSEQ multiplex PCR. The table lists 200,000 or so clones, more than 75% of them singletons. The source material was PBMCs. Source of these receptors: a woman aged 45-60 years in good health and CMV-seropositive.

The gene calls are TRBV18 and TRBJ2-2; D is perhaps TRBD2 (6 bases). Looked up from germline, CDR1 is KGHSH and CDR2 is LQKENI. V lost 0 bases and J lost 9, with 14 bases in between. The CDR3 contains 15 residues. This chain's CDR3 is CASSPPQQGGRELFF. As DNA, the CDR3 is TGTGCCAGCTCACCACCGCAGCAGGGAGGCCGGGAGCTGTTTTTT.

The V call is TRBV29-1, the J call TRBJ2-3; the match to TRBD2 covers 13 bases. CDR1 and CDR2 (germline): SQVTM, ANQGSEA. The V gene end was trimmed by 4 bases and the J gene end by 2 bases; junction bases not matched to a gene: 6. The CDR3 runs to 16 residues. The CDR3, as DNA: TGCAGCGTTGGAGGGACTAGCGGGGAACACACAGATACGCAGTATTTT. Amino acids: CSVGGTSGEHTDTQYF.

The genes are TRBV7-2 and TRBJ2-5; TRBD1 matches 10 bases. This CDR3 region has 14 residues. CDR1 and CDR2 from the germline V gene are SGHTA and FQGNSA. The ends lost 6 bases at V and 4 bases at J; junction bases unmatched: 5. Here the CDR3 DNA reads TGTGCCAGCAGTCGAGACAGGGGGCTAGAGACCCAGTACTTC. This translates into CASSRDRGLETQYF.

This clone was observed a few times. The genes are TRBV6-1 and TRBJ2-1, with a possible D match to TRBD1 (6 bases). This CDR3 region has 15 residues. Germline CDR1 reads MNHNS; CDR2 reads SASEGT. Trimming removed 6 bases from V and 2 bases from J, with 14 bases in between. The CDR3 sequence is CASSPSGQTYNEQFF. In nucleotides, the CDR3 is TGTGCCAGCAGCCCCTCGGGACAAACCTACAATGAGCAGTTCTTC.

The V call is TRBV11-2, the J call TRBJ1-1, with TRBD1 matching 8 bases. Trimming took 3 bases from V and 4 from J; bases not matched to a gene: 13. CDR3 size: 17 residues. From germline, CDR1 is SGHAT and CDR2 FQNNGV. CDR3 bases: TGTGCCAGCAGCTTGGAGCCCAGGGGGCCCCTGGGCACTGAAGCTTTCTTT. Protein product: CASSLEPRGPLGTEAFF.

The chain joins TRBV10-3 to TRBJ1-4, with a possible D match to TRBD1 (5 bases). CDR3 size: 18 residues. The V gene's germline CDR1 is ENHRY and CDR2 SYGVKD. Trimming shortened V by 0 bases and J by 3 bases, and 17 bases separated the two germline ends. The CDR3 reads CAISESADPIGANEKLFF. DNA of the CDR3: TGTGCCATCAGTGAGTCCGCGGACCCAATAGGGGCTAATGAAAAACTGTTTTTT.

This chain joins TRBV19 and TRBJ2-3; 12 bases agree with TRBD2. This CDR3 is built from 17 residues. V was clipped by 3 bases and J by 4 bases; unmatched bases: 8. Germline V lookup: CDR1 LNHDA, CDR2 SQIVND (reference sequence). CDR3: CASSIRKASGGADTQYF. In DNA form, the CDR3 reads TGTGCCAGTAGTATCAGGAAGGCTAGCGGGGGGGCAGATACGCAGTATTTT.

The chain links TRBV6-6 to TRBJ1-4; D not resolved. V lost 5 bases and J 2 bases, leaving 12 bases between the germline ends. Germline V gives CDR1 MNHNY, CDR2 SVGAGI (reference sequence). The CDR3 spans 15 residues. The CDR3: CASSAPTSTNEKLFF. The CDR3 nucleotides read TGTGCCAGCAGTGCTCCTACTTCTACTAATGAAAAACTGTTTTTT.

About this clone: The junction does not match germline at one end; this may be a read error. This chain uses TRBV7-9 with TRBJ2-1; 9 bases align to TRBD2. This CDR3 has 15 residues. In germline, CDR1 is SEHNR, CDR2 FQNEAQ (reference sequence). Written as DNA, the CDR3 is TGTTCCAGCAGCTCCGTAGCGGGGGCCTACAATGAGCAGTTCTTC. This translates into CSSSSVAGAYNEQFF.

A note on this clone: The junction departs from germline at one end; a sequencing error may be responsible. The chain combines TRBV29-1 with TRBJ2-4; tentative D call: TRBD2 (5 bases). This CDR3 spans 13 amino acids. Germline V gene data show CDR1 as SQVTM and CDR2 as ANQGSEA. CDR3 nucleotide sequence: TGCAGCGGGAGTTGGGCGGGCAAAAACAGTCAGTACTTC. The encoded protein is CSGSWAGKNSQYF.

V is TRBV28 and J is TRBJ2-1, with 11 bases matching TRBD2. Germline trimming cut 6 bases from V and 2 bases from J; bases unmatched to any gene: 3. The germline gives CDR1 MDHEN, CDR2 SYDVKM. This CDR3 has 15 residues. CDR3 protein: CASSSSGRPYNEQFF. CDR3 sequence (DNA): TGTGCCAGCAGCTCTAGCGGGAGGCCCTACAATGAGCAGTTCTTC. Full variable domain (outside the CDR3, taken from reference TRBV28 and TRBJ2-1): DVKVTQSSRYLVKRTGEKVFLECVQDMDHENMFWYRQDPGLGLRLIYFSYDVKMKEKGDIPEGYSVSREKKERFSLILESASTNQTSMYLCASSSSGRPYNEQFFGPGTRLTVL.